This T cell receptor (beta chain) was captured in a study of blood T cell repertoires in COVID-19. As for the study in general: Samples came from the United States, Italy and Spain, spanning acute and convalescent COVID-19.

Trimming shortened V by 1 base and J by 5 bases, and 8 bases separated the two germline ends. Germline V gene data show CDR1 as LGHDT and CDR2 as YNNKEL (reference sequence). The CDR3 has 13 amino acids. Libraries were prepared by immunoSEQ multiplex PCR; TCRdb keeps only in-frame clonotypes and omits some of them. Of just over 300,000 clones in the sample, roughly 87% are singletons; the top ten hold approximately 2.2%. V usage is TRBV3-1 (or the pseudogene TRBV3-2) and J usage is TRBJ1-1; TRBD1 is a possible D gene (5 bases). The TCR was taken from a young man with active or convalescent COVID-19. Sequencing was performed on peripheral blood. The CDR3 DNA sequence: TGTGCCAGCAGCCAAGGGGAGGGGACTGAAGCTTTCTTT. This sequence encodes CASSQGEGTEAFF.